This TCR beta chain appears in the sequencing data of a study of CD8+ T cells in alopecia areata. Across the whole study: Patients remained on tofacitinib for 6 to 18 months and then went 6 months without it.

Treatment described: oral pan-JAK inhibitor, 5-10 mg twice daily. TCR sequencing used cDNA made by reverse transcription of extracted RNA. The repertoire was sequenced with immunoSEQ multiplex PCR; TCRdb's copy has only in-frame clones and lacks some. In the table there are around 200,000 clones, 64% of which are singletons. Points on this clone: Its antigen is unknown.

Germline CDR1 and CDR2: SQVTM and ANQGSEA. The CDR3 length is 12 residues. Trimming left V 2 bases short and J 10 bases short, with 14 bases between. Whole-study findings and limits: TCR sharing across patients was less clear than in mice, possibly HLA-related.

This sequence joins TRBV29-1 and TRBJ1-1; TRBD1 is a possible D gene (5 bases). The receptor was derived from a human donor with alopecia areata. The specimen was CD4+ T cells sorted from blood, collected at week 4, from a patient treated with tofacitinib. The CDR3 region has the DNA TGCAGCGTTGAAAGAAAGGGAAGGGGAGCTTTCTTT. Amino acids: CSVERKGRGAFF.